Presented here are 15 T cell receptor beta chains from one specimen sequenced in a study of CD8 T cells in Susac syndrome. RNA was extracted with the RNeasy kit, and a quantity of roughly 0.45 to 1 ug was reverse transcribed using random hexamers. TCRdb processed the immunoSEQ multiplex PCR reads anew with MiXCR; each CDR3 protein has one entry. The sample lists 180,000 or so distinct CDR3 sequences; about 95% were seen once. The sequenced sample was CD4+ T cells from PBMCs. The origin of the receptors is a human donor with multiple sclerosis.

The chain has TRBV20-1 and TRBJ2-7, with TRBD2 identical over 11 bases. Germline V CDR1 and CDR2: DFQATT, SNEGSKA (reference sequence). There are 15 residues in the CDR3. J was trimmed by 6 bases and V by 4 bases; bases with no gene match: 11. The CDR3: CSATQVAGGPVEQYF. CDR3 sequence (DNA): TGCAGTGCTACACAGGTAGCGGGAGGGCCGGTCGAGCAGTACTTC.

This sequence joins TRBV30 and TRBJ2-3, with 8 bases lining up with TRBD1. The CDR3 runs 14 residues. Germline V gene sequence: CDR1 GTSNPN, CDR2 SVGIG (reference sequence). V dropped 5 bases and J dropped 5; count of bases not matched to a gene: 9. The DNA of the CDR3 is TGTGCCTGGGACAGGGGCGGGTTCCAAGATACGCAGTATTTT. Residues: CAWDRGGFQDTQYF.

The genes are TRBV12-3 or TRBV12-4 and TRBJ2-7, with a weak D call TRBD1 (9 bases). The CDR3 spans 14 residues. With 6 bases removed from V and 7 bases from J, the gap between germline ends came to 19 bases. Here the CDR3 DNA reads TGTGCCAGCAGCACCGGACAGGGGACTAGGGAGCAGTACTTC. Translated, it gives CASSTGQGTREQYF.

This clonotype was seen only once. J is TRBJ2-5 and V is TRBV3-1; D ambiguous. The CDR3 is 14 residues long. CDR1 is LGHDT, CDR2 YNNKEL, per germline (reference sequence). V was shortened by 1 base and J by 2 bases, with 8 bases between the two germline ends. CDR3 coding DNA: TGTGCCAGCAGCCAAGCTGCACTTCAAGAGACCCAGTACTTC. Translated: CASSQAALQETQYF.

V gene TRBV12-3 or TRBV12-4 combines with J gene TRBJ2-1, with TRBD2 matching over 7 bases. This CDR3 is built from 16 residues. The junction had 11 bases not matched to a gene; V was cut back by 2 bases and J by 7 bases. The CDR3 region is CASSLSWDYLKNEQFF. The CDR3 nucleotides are TGTGCCAGCAGTTTATCTTGGGACTACCTTAAGAATGAGCAGTTCTTC.

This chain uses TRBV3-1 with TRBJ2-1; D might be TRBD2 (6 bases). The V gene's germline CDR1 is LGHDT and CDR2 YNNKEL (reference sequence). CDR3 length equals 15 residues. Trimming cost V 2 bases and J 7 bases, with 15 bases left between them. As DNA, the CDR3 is TGTGCCAGCAGCCAAACTAGCCGCGGGCAGAATGAGCAGTTCTTC. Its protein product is CASSQTSRGQNEQFF.

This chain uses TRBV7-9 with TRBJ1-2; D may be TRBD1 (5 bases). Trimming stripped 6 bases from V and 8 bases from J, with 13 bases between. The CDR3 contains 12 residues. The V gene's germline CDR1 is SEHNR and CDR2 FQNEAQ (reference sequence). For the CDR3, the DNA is TGTGCCAGCAGAATGCAGGGAGGGGGCTACACCTTC. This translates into CASRMQGGGYTF.

CDR3 in DNA: TGTGCCAGCAGCTCCGGGACAGGGGACACCGGGGAGCTGTTTTTT. Its translation: CASSSGTGDTGELFF. V and J are TRBV5-4 and TRBJ2-2, with 10 bases lining up with TRBD1. Germline loops: CDR1 SGHNT, CDR2 YYREEE (reference sequence). The CDR3 consists of 15 residues. V shed 3 bases and J 3 bases; nucleotides not matched to a gene: 2.

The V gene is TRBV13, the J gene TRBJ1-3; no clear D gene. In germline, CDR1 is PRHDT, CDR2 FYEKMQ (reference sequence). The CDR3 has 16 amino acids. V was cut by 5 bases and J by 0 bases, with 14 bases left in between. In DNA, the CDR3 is TGTGCCAGCAGCCCTAGGGTCGCCACCTCTGGAAACACCATATATTTT. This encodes CASSPRVATSGNTIYF.

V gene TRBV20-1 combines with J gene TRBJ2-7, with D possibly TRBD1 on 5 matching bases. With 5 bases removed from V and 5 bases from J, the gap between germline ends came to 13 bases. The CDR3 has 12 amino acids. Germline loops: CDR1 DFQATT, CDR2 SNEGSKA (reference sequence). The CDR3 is CSAGARANEQYF. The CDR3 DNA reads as TGCAGTGCTGGGGCTAGGGCGAACGAGCAGTACTTC.

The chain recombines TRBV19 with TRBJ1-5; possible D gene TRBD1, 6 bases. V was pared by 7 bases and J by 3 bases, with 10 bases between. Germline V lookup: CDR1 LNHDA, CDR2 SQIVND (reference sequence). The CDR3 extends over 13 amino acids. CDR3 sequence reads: CASNTGSNQPQHF. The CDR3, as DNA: TGTGCCAGTAACACAGGGTCCAATCAGCCCCAGCATTTT.

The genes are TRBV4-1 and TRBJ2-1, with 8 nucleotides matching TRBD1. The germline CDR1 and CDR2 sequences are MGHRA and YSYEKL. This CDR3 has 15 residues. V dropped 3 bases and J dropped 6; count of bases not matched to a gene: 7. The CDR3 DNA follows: TGCGCCAGCAGCCAGACAGGGGCCGGGGGCAATGAGCAGTTCTTC. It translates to CASSQTGAGGNEQFF.

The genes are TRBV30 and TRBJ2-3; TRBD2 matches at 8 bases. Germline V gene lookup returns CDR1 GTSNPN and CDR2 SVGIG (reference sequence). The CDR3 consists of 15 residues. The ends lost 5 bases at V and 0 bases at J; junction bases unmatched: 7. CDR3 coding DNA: TGTGCCTGGGGCACTAGCGGTCCTAGCACAGATACGCAGTATTTT. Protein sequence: CAWGTSGPSTDTQYF.

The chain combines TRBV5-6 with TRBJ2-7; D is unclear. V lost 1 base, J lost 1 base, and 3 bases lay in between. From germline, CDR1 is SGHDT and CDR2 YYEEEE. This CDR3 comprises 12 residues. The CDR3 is CASSLKSYEQYF. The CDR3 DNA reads TGTGCCAGCAGCTTGAAATCCTACGAGCAGTACTTC. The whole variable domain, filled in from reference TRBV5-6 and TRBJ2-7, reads DAGVTQSPTHLIKTRGQQVTLRCSPKSGHDTVSWYQQALGQGPQFIFQYYEEEERQRGNFPDRFSGHQFPNYSSELNVNALLLGDSALYLCASSLKSYEQYFGPGTRLTVT.

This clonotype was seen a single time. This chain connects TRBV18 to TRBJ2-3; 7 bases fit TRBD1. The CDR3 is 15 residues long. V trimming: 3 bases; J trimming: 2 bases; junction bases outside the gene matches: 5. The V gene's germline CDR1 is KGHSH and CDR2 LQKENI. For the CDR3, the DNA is TGTGCCAGCTCACCGTGGGGACAGAACACAGATACGCAGTATTTT. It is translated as CASSPWGQNTDTQYF. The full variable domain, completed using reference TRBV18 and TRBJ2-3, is NAGVMQNPRHLVRRRGQEARLRCSPMKGHSHVYWYRQLPEEGLKFMVYLQKENIIDESGMPKERFSAEFPKEGPSILRIQQVVRGDSAAYFCASSPWGQNTDTQYFGPGTRLTVL.